The rows below give T cell receptor beta chains drawn from one sample of a study of Ad26.COV2.S vaccination and SARS-CoV-2 variants. Some clones are missing from TCRdb's copy, which holds only in-frame ones; the method was immunoSEQ multiplex PCR. The sample yields 380,000 or so clones, 83% seen once. The material sequenced was peripheral blood, taken in a trial of Ad26.COV2.S vaccine versus placebo. The receptor set was obtained from a person between 18 and 59 years old who received the Ad26.COV2.S COVID-19 vaccine or a placebo. Both conserved end residues are trimmed from each CDR3. Each record gives: J gene, V gene, CDR3 protein.

TRBJ1-6,TRBV2,ASMPKGGPNSPLH
TRBJ1-6,TRBV2,ASRSDYNSPLH
TRBJ1-2,TRBV5-1,ASSSAGGDSHQFYGYT
TRBJ1-1,TRBV19,ASSIGQGARKAEAF
TRBJ2-7,TRBV6-5,ASWEGNYEQY
TRBJ1-1,TRBV27,AVKRVFGTSMNTEAF
TRBJ1-2,TRBV5-6,ASSGDIYGYT
TRBJ2-1,TRBV7-9,ASSSGGRGLSGPDNEQF
TRBJ2-7,TRBV11-2,ASSLIFQRSEQY
TRBJ2-1,TRBV6-2/TRBV6-3,ASSPRLREQF
TRBJ2-7,TRBV24-1,ATSGQGRRLYEQY
TRBJ2-5,TRBV19,ASSIASQETQY
TRBJ2-1,TRBV5-1,ASSLIGGTSDEF
TRBJ2-5,TRBV7-2,ASGRGGPETQY
TRBJ2-1,TRBV5-8,ASSLAGTGNIGQF
TRBJ2-2,TRBV19,AIGLRGSNTGELF
TRBJ2-1,TRBV12-5,ASGLALAGVRKWKQF
TRBJ2-3,TRBV2,ASSEVVSRTSEYTQY
TRBJ1-5,TRBV5-4,ASSLDRGRGSNQPQH
TRBJ2-1,TRBV6-5,ASSYSVDEQF